This record covers a single T cell receptor beta chain. Synthetic TCR analog templates were spiked into all PCRs individually. Sequencing was performed with immunoSEQ multiplex PCR; in TCRdb, only in-frame clones are kept and a portion is missing. The table includes approximately 67,000 clones, roughly 86% detected once. The entry originates in a study of PD-L1 blockade in urothelial cancer. As to time point: pretreatment peripheral blood. Source: PBMCs, taken around atezolizumab (anti-PD-L1) treatment. This receptor was obtained from a man aged 60 to 69 with urothelial cancer.

CDR3 amino acids: CASSYSDRGNTEAFF. The CDR3 DNA reads TGTGCCAGCAGTTACTCGGACAGGGGCAACACTGAAGCTTTCTTT. The chain is built from TRBV6-6 and TRBJ1-1, with 9 bases aligning to TRBD1. V shed 0 bases and J 2 bases; nucleotides not matched to a gene: 1. Germline-derived CDR1 and CDR2 are MNHNY and SVGAGI (reference sequence). The CDR3 is 15 amino acids.